A selection of T cell receptor beta chains follows, all from one sample in a study of blood T cell repertoires in COVID-19. Sequencing used immunoSEQ multiplex PCR; TCRdb keeps in-frame clones, though not all of them. The table records around 190,000 clones, around 85% of them present only once. Sequencing was done on a sample of peripheral blood. Source of these receptors: a man aged 50 or older with active or convalescent COVID-19. CDR3s include the opening cysteine and the closing phenylalanine or tryptophan. D genes are given only for firm matches. The listing skips clone size in some rows; elsewhere it reads once, few, many or a size class.

TRBJ2-5 TRBD2 - TRBV7-9 TGTGCCAGCAGCTCATCACCGACTAGCGGGAGTAGGGAGACCCAGTACTTC CASSSSPTSGSRETQYF
TRBJ1-5 - - TRBV28 TGTGCCAGCAGGACCTTACTAAGCAATCAGCCCCAGCATTTT CASRTLLSNQPQHF
TRBJ1-2 - - TRBV30 TGTGCCTGGATCGAAGGTGGCAGGCCGGCTAACTATGGCTACACCTTC CAWIEGGRPANYGYTF
TRBJ2-7 TRBD1 - TRBV7-2 TGTGCCAGCAGGACAGGGGCATCCTACGAGCAGTACTTC CASRTGASYEQYF
TRBJ1-4 - - TRBV7-2 TGTGCCAGCAGGTATCAGGGGAGTAATGAAAAACTGTTTTTT CASRYQGSNEKLFF
TRBJ2-7 TRBD1 - TRBV9 TGTGCCAGCAGCGAAAGGACCGGGACAGGGTTTGCCGAGCAGTACTTC CASSERTGTGFAEQYF
TRBJ1-5 - - TRBV5-1 TGCGCCAGCAGCTTGCAGACAGGATCTCAGCCCCAGCATTTT CASSLQTGSQPQHF
TRBJ2-3 - once TRBV28 TGTGCCAGCAGTCTCCCAGGGGGGCCAGATACGCAGTATTTT CASSLPGGPDTQYF
TRBJ1-5 - - TRBV19 TGTGCCAGTAGTACAGCCCTTCAGGGAAGTCAGCCCCAGCATTTT CASSTALQGSQPQHF
TRBJ2-7 TRBD2 - TRBV20-1 TGCAGTGCCCGGACTAGCTACGAGCAGTACTTC CSARTSYEQYF
TRBJ2-7 TRBD2 - TRBV5-4 TGTGCCAGCAGCAAGCGGACTAGCGGGTTTTCCTACGAGCAGTACTTC CASSKRTSGFSYEQYF
TRBJ1-3 TRBD1 - TRBV12-5 TGTGCTAGTGGTTCCACCCCCTACAGGGGTGTATATTTT CASGSTPYRGVYF
TRBJ2-1 TRBD2 - TRBV30 TGTGCCTGGAGTATTGGACTAGCGGACTCCTACAATGAGCAGTTCTTC CAWSIGLADSYNEQFF
TRBJ2-1 TRBD2 - TRBV7-3 TGTGCCAGCCAAGCGGGAGTGGGTGGTGAGCAGTTCTTC CASQAGVGGEQFF
TRBJ2-1 - - TRBV6-5 TGTGCCAGCAGATCGAGGGCCCTCCATGAGCAGTTCTTC CASRSRALHEQFF
TRBJ2-5 - - TRBV28 TGTGCCAGCAGTTTATTGCAGCGACAAGAGACCCAGTACTTC CASSLLQRQETQYF
TRBJ2-3 TRBD1 - TRBV6-5 TGTGCCAGCAGTTACGACAGGGGTCCGTATACGCAGTATTTT CASSYDRGPYTQYF
TRBJ1-4 - - TRBV30 TGTGCCTGCAGCCAGCGAAGTGGAAAACTGTTTTTT CACSQRSGKLFF
TRBJ1-3 - - TRBV18 TGTGCCAGCTCACCCCAGATTCCTAGCTCTGGAAACACCATATATTTT CASSPQIPSSGNTIYF
TRBJ1-1 TRBD1 - TRBV5-6 TGTGCCAGCAGCTTGGACAGGGGGCGCACTGAAGCTTTCTTT CASSLDRGRTEAFF